This TCR beta chain was sequenced for a study of identical twins. Study observations and caveats: With beta out-of-frame sequences, excess sharing by twins was weaker. Zero-insertion results could be subject to partial confounding by invariant MAIT and iNKT cells.

As for this clonotype: Its antigen is unknown.

Healthy Caucasian individuals made up all the donors. The CDR3 length is 14 residues. V lost 6 bases, J lost 8 bases, and 11 bases stayed unmatched. Germline V lookup: CDR1 KGHSH, CDR2 LQKENI. TCRdb reprocessed the 5' RACE reads via MiXCR and lists one record per CDR3 protein. The sample carries some 500,000 distinct CDR3 sequences, roughly an eighth recorded once. These data were likewise used in another study, on yellow fever vaccine responses in identical twins.

The source material was CD4+ T cells sorted from blood. This TCR came from a young woman in good health. The chain employs TRBV18 and TRBJ1-2; the match to TRBD1 covers 8 bases. CDR3 nucleotide sequence: TGTGCCAGCTCCCCGGACAGGGAAGTCTACGGCTACACCTTC. Translation gives CASSPDREVYGYTF.